A selection of T cell receptor beta chains follows, all from one sample in a study of blood T cell repertoires in COVID-19. The method was immunoSEQ multiplex PCR; TCRdb's version includes in-frame clones alone and lacks a portion of them. Of roughly 30,000 clones in the sample, around 90% are singletons; the top ten hold about 10%. The source material was peripheral blood. The receptors come from a human donor in a cohort sampled during active COVID-19. CDR3s include the opening cysteine and the closing phenylalanine or tryptophan. The order of the fields is D gene, clone size, J gene, V gene, CDR3 protein, CDR3 DNA. The D gene is left open where the match is weak. Only part of the rows carry a size: once, few, many, or a class if the clone is expanded.

TRBD2	few	TRBJ2-1	TRBV18	CASSPTSGRDNEQFF	TGTGCCAGCTCACCGACTAGCGGGAGAGACAATGAGCAGTTCTTC
TRBD2	.	TRBJ2-5	TRBV29-1	CSVQQPFSGGHQETQYF	TGCAGCGTGCAACAGCCGTTTAGCGGGGGACACCAAGAGACCCAGTACTTC
.	few	TRBJ2-5	TRBV7-9	CASSSNRDYQETQYF	TGTGCCAGCAGCTCCAACCGAGACTACCAAGAGACCCAGTACTTC
TRBD1	.	TRBJ2-7	TRBV30	CAGKTGTGLYEQYF	TGTGCCGGAAAAACCGGGACAGGGTTGTACGAGCAGTACTTC
.	.	TRBJ1-2	TRBV6-1	CASSRRGEDGYTF	TGTGCCAGCAGCCGGCGGGGGGAGGATGGCTACACCTTC
.	.	TRBJ1-1	TRBV18	CASSSPSAGSAEAFF	TGTGCCAGCTCATCCCCAAGCGCGGGGTCGGCTGAAGCTTTCTTT
.	.	TRBJ1-6	TRBV6-2/TRBV6-3	CASSRTGNGSPLHF	TGTGCCAGCAGTCGGACGGGGAACGGGTCACCCCTCCACTTT
TRBD1	.	TRBJ1-6	TRBV6-6	CASGTGVGADSPLHF	TGTGCCAGCGGGACAGGGGTTGGGGCAGACTCACCCCTCCACTTT
.	.	TRBJ2-2	TRBV11-2	CASSLGWTKGGELFF	TGTGCCAGCAGCTTAGGCTGGACTAAAGGCGGGGAGCTGTTTTTT
TRBD1	few	TRBJ1-2	TRBV9	CASSVATGQGLYGYTF	TGTGCCAGCAGCGTAGCTACGGGACAGGGACTCTATGGCTACACCTTC
TRBD2	once	TRBJ2-1	TRBV18	CASSPGLAGADEQFF	TGTGCCAGCTCACCGGGACTAGCGGGAGCTGATGAGCAGTTCTTC